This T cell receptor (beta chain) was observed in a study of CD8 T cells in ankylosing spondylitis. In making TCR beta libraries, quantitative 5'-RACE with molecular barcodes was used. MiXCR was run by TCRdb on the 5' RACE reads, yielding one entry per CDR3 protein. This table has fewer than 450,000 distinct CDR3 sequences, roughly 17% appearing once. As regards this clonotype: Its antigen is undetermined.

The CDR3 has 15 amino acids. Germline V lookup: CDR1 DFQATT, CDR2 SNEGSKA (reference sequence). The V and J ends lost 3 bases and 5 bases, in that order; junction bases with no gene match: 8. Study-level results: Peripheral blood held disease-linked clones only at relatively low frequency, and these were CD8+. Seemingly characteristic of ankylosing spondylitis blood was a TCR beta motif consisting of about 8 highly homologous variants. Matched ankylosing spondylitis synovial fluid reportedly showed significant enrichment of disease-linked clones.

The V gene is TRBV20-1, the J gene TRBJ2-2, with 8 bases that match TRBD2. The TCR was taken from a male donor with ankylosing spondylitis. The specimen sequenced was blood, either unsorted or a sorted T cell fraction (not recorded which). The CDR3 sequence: CSARREGLVTGELFF. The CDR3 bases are TGCAGTGCTAGGAGAGAGGGACTAGTAACCGGGGAGCTGTTTTTT.